The clone carrying this T cell receptor (beta chain) was observed once. TCRdb processed the RT-PCR reads anew with MiXCR; each CDR3 protein has one entry. Of about 150,000 distinct CDR3 sequences listed, roughly two fifths are singletons. The data originate from a study of patients and donors after allogeneic stem cell transplantation. Sequencing was performed on blood, either unsorted or a sorted T cell fraction (not recorded which). The receptor was derived from a human donor who was either an allogeneic HSCT recipient or a stem cell or donor lymphocyte infusion donor (not recorded which). It is not recorded whose cells these are; they may come from a transplant donor.

CDR3 DNA sequence: TGTGCCAGCAGTCTACAACCGGGGGGTGGAAACACCATATATTTT. It yields the protein CASSLQPGGGNTIYF. The chain employs TRBV27 and TRBJ1-3; a possible D gene is TRBD1 (5 bases). Germline V gene sequence: CDR1 MNHEY, CDR2 SMNVEV (reference sequence). Trimming took 5 bases from V and 3 from J, leaving 14 bases between them. The CDR3 covers 15 residues.